This TCR beta chain was obtained from a study of blood T cell repertoires in COVID-19. In the study overall: Spain, Italy and the United States supplied samples that represented acute and convalescent COVID-19. T cells, B-cell-depleted T cells, or PBMCs supplied cDNA or gDNA.

Under the authors' procedure: Reference gene primer amplification in the assay estimated nucleated cell counts. Here immunoSEQ multiplex PCR was the method, and the copy in TCRdb shows in-frame clones only, minus some. The V and J calls and clone size are taken from that table; D and trimming were inferred from the DNA. The sample yields 35,000 to 45,000 clones, about nine tenths seen once. CDR1 and CDR2 from the germline V gene are SGDLS and YYNGEE. The CDR3 consists of 15 residues. Trimming took off 2 bases at V and 5 bases at J, with 16 bases between the two ends. The sequencing sample was made of peripheral blood. This chain connects TRBV9 to TRBJ2-5, with a weak D call TRBD1 (7 bases). The TCR comes from a human donor in a cohort sampled during active COVID-19. CDR3 nucleotide sequence: TGTGCCAGCAGCGTTGGGACAGTTGGAGGGGAGACCCAGTACTTC. Its translation: CASSVGTVGGETQYF.